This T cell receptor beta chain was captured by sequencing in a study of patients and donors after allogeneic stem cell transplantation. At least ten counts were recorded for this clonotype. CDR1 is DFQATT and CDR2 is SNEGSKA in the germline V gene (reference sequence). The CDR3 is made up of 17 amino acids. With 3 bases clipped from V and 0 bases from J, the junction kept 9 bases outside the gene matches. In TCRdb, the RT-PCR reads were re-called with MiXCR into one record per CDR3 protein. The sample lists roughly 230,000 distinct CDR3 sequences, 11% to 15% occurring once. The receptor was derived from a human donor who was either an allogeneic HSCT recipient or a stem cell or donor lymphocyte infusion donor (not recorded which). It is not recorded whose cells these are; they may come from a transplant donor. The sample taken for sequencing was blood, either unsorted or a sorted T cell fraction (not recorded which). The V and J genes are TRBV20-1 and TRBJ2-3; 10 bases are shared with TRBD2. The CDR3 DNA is TGCAGTGCTAGCGGGGCTAGCGGGAGCGCTAGCACAGATACGCAGTATTTT. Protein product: CSASGASGSASTDTQYF.